Each of the 31 T cell receptor beta chains below was sequenced from the same sample in a study of blood T cell repertoires in COVID-19. The repertoire was sequenced with immunoSEQ multiplex PCR; TCRdb's copy has only in-frame clones and lacks some. The table includes 350,000 to 400,000 clones, approximately 88% detected once. The sequencing input was peripheral blood. The receptors stem from a woman aged 25-40 years with COVID-19, enrolled during active disease.

The chain has TRBV9 and TRBJ2-7; 11 bases line up with TRBD2. Losses at the gene ends were 4 bases for V and 5 bases for J; bases not matched to a gene: 11. The CDR3 totals 16 residues. Germline loops: CDR1 SGDLS, CDR2 YYNGEE. The CDR3 sequence is CASSTRTSGLLDEQYF. The CDR3 coding sequence is TGTGCCAGCAGCACCCGGACTAGCGGGCTCCTGGACGAGCAGTACTTC.

This chain connects TRBV10-1 to TRBJ2-1, with D perhaps TRBD1 (7 bases). The CDR3 consists of 15 residues. Trimming pared 6 bases from V and 2 bases from J, leaving 14 bases between. Germline CDR1 WNHNN, CDR2 SYGVQD (reference sequence). CDR3 region: CASRGGTDPYNEQFF. CDR3 sequence (DNA): TGCGCCAGCAGAGGGGGGACAGACCCCTACAATGAGCAGTTCTTC.

V gene TRBV20-1 combines with J gene TRBJ2-1; 10 nucleotides line up with TRBD2. Germline assignment: CDR1 DFQATT and CDR2 SNEGSKA (reference sequence). CDR3 size: 18 residues. Trimming cost V 3 bases and J 5 bases; bases outside gene matches: 16. The CDR3 DNA follows: TGCAGTGCTAGTAGTGAGGGGTCAGGACTAGCGGAGAACAATGAGCAGTTCTTC. This sequence encodes CSASSEGSGLAENNEQFF.

The chain recombines TRBV4-2 with TRBJ1-5; D gene ambiguous. The CDR3 is made up of 16 amino acids. Germline values: CDR1 LGHNA, CDR2 YNFKEQ. V was trimmed by 0 bases and J by 4 bases, leaving 13 bases between them. The DNA for the CDR3 is TGTGCCAGCAGCCAAGAACGAGGAAGGCGGAATCAGCCCCAGCATTTT. This translates into CASSQERGRRNQPQHF.

V is TRBV15 and J is TRBJ1-2; 7 bases fit TRBD1. Germline loops: CDR1 LNHNV, CDR2 YYDKDF (reference sequence). This CDR3 spans 13 amino acids. With V trimmed by 3 bases and J by 8 bases, 6 bases remained unmatched. CDR3 amino acids: CATSRDRHSGYTF. CDR3 nucleotide sequence: TGTGCCACCAGCAGGGACAGGCACAGCGGCTACACCTTC. Together with reference TRBV15 and TRBJ1-2, the CDR3 gives the full variable domain: DAMVIQNPRYQVTQFGKPVTLSCSQTLNHNVMYWYQQKSSQAPKLLFHYYDKDFNNEADTPDNFQSRRPNTSFCFLDIRSPGLGDTAMYLCATSRDRHSGYTFGSGTRLTVV.

The chain recombines TRBV7-9 with TRBJ2-7, with D possibly matching TRBD2 (6 bases). The CDR3 spans 12 residues. The V gene's germline CDR1 is SEHNR and CDR2 FQNEAQ (reference sequence). The V end was cut by 2 bases, the J end by 6 bases, with 8 bases between. In DNA form, the CDR3 reads TGTGCCAGCAGCTTAATGGGAGGCGAGCAGTACGTC. It yields the protein CASSLMGGEQYV.

The chain employs TRBV28 and TRBJ2-6; D gene ambiguous. CDR3 length: 13 residues. In germline, CDR1 is MDHEN, CDR2 SYDVKM. V was clipped by 7 bases and J by 4 bases, with 8 bases between them. The CDR3 DNA follows: TGTGCCAGCAATCGGCGGGGGGCCAACGTCCTGACTTTC. This encodes CASNRRGANVLTF.

The V and J genes are TRBV10-1 and TRBJ1-1; unclear D gene. The V and J ends lost 2 bases and 3 bases respectively, with 22 bases between them. Germline V gene sequence: CDR1 WNHNN, CDR2 SYGVQD (reference sequence). The CDR3 has 18 amino acids. The CDR3 here is CASSELPGLILLYTEAFF. The DNA of the CDR3 is TGCGCCAGCAGTGAGCTCCCAGGACTTATACTATTGTACACTGAAGCTTTCTTT.

The V and J genes are TRBV4-1 and TRBJ2-1; 16 bases map to TRBD2. CDR3 length: 20 amino acids. The trim removed 6 bases at V and 1 base at J, leaving 12 bases unmatched. Per germline, CDR1 MGHRA and CDR2 YSYEKL. This CDR3 is CASSLRTGTSGRGSYNEQFF. As DNA, the CDR3 is TGCGCCAGCAGTCTCAGGACCGGGACTAGCGGGAGGGGGTCCTACAATGAGCAGTTCTTC.

This sequence joins TRBV3-1 (or the pseudogene TRBV3-2) and TRBJ2-5; 15 bases align to TRBD2. CDR1 and CDR2 from the germline V gene are LGHDT and YNNKEL (reference sequence). There are 18 residues in the CDR3. Germline trimming cut 0 bases from V and 5 bases from J; bases unmatched to any gene: 7. The CDR3 reads CASSQDGRTSGRVETQYF. CDR3 coding DNA: TGTGCCAGCAGCCAAGACGGGAGGACTAGCGGGAGGGTGGAGACCCAGTACTTC.

The chain carries TRBV3-1 (or the pseudogene TRBV3-2) and TRBJ1-4; 9 nucleotides line up with TRBD1. CDR1 is LGHDT and CDR2 is YNNKEL in the germline V gene (reference sequence). The V and J ends lost 0 bases and 10 bases, in that order; junction bases with no gene match: 15. The CDR3 sequence is 18 residues long. This CDR3 is CASSQEKGFGTGIGKLFF. CDR3 nucleotides: TGTGCCAGCAGCCAAGAGAAGGGTTTCGGGACAGGGATTGGAAAACTGTTTTTT.

The gene calls are TRBV4-1 and TRBJ2-3; TRBD2 aligns across 14 bases. Germline lookup yields CDR1 MGHRA and CDR2 YSYEKL. This CDR3 region has 20 residues. J lost 0 bases, V lost 0 bases, and 8 bases had no gene match. The CDR3 sequence: CASSQDPYGLAGGSTDTQYF. The CDR3 DNA reads as TGCGCCAGCAGCCAAGATCCTTACGGACTAGCGGGAGGCAGCACAGATACGCAGTATTTT.

This chain connects TRBV3-1 (or the pseudogene TRBV3-2) to TRBJ2-7; D perhaps matches TRBD2 (6 bases). CDR3 length: 17 amino acids. V was pared by 0 bases and J by 0 bases, with 15 bases between. CDR1 LGHDT and CDR2 YNNKEL come from the germline V gene (reference sequence). The CDR3 protein is CASSQDPGARASYEQYF. CDR3 DNA: TGTGCCAGCAGCCAAGATCCGGGAGCGCGGGCCTCCTACGAGCAGTACTTC.

The chain employs TRBV13 and TRBJ2-2; 9 bases agree with TRBD1. The CDR3 has 15 amino acids. Trimming cost V 5 bases and J 6 bases; bases outside gene matches: 7. The germline CDR1 and CDR2 sequences are PRHDT and FYEKMQ (reference sequence). This chain's CDR3 is CASSLRTGVPGELFF. The DNA for the CDR3 is TGTGCCAGCAGCCTGCGGACAGGGGTCCCCGGGGAGCTGTTTTTT.

The chain recombines TRBV28 with TRBJ1-2, with 8 bases matching TRBD1. The CDR3 consists of 14 residues. J lost 7 bases, V lost 6 bases, and 10 bases had no gene match. Looked up from germline, CDR1 is MDHEN and CDR2 is SYDVKM. CDR3 DNA: TGTGCCAGCAGGGAGGACAGGGAAGGAAGTGGCTACACCTTC. It codes for CASREDREGSGYTF.

The chain uses TRBV24-1 and TRBJ1-2, with D possibly being TRBD1 (5 bases). CDR3 length equals 15 residues. Per germline, CDR1 KGHDR and CDR2 SFDVKD. V lost 1 base to trimming and J lost 8 bases, with 16 bases between them. The CDR3 region has the DNA TGTGCCACCAGTGATTTCGGACACCTCCAACGGGGCTACACCTTC. It translates to CATSDFGHLQRGYTF.

This chain links TRBV4-1 with TRBJ1-5; D gene ambiguous. There are 13 residues in the CDR3. Germline values: CDR1 MGHRA, CDR2 YSYEKL. Trimming stripped 0 bases from V and 9 bases from J, with 9 bases between. For the CDR3, the DNA is TGCGCCAGCAGCCAAGAACGGTTCTCGCCCCAGCATTTT. The encoded protein is CASSQERFSPQHF.

The chain uses TRBV10-3 and TRBJ1-6; D gene ambiguous. V lost 2 bases and J lost 9, with 14 bases in between. Germline CDR1 and CDR2: ENHRY and SYGVKD. The CDR3 spans 15 residues. The CDR3 region is CAISEDGALGSPLHF. CDR3 nucleotides: TGTGCCATCAGTGAGGACGGAGCATTGGGTTCACCCCTCCACTTT.

This clone appeared once. The chain combines TRBV7-9 with TRBJ1-2; 8 bases line up with TRBD1. V lost 4 bases and J lost 6; bases outside the gene matches: 4. This CDR3 is built from 13 residues. Germline lookup yields CDR1 SEHNR and CDR2 FQNEAQ (reference sequence). The DNA of the CDR3 is TGTGCCAGCAGCTCGTTGGACAGGGATGGCTACACCTTC. The encoded protein is CASSSLDRDGYTF. The variable domain in full, completed from reference TRBV7-9 and TRBJ1-2, reads DTGVSQNPRHKITKRGQNVTFRCDPISEHNRLYWYRQTLGQGPEFLTYFQNEAQLEKSRLLSDRFSAERPKGSFSTLEIQRTEQGDSAMYLCASSSLDRDGYTFGSGTRLTVV.

The chain has TRBV6-2 or TRBV6-3 and TRBJ1-5, with 7 bases fitting TRBD1. Trimming removed 2 bases from V and 3 bases from J; junction bases left unmatched: 4. This CDR3 region has 15 residues. Looked up from germline, CDR1 is MNHEY and CDR2 is SVGEGT. The CDR3 DNA reads as TGTGCCAGCAGTTACCGCAGGGGGTACAATCAGCCCCAGCATTTT. It encodes CASSYRRGYNQPQHF.

The CDR3 region has the DNA TGTGCCAGCAGCTTTTTAAACAGGGGGCGAAGCTATGGCTACACCTTC. It codes for CASSFLNRGRSYGYTF. The chain recombines TRBV28 with TRBJ1-2; TRBD1 matches at 9 bases. Looked up from germline, CDR1 is MDHEN and CDR2 is SYDVKM. This CDR3 region has 16 residues. The V gene end was trimmed by 6 bases and the J gene end by 4 bases; junction bases not matched to a gene: 12.

The chain carries TRBV7-9 and TRBJ2-7; D not certain. The CDR3 is made up of 14 amino acids. The germline CDR1 and CDR2 sequences are SEHNR and FQNEAQ (reference sequence). V was shortened by 0 bases and J by 5 bases, with 11 bases between the two germline ends. The CDR3 is CASSLASTPHEQYF. CDR3 in DNA: TGTGCCAGCAGCTTAGCGTCAACTCCGCACGAGCAGTACTTC.

This chain links TRBV4-2 with TRBJ2-1; possible D gene TRBD2, 5 bases. The length of the CDR3 is 15 residues. The ends were cut back, 4 bases at V and 10 bases at J, with 20 bases in the middle. Germline assignment: CDR1 LGHNA and CDR2 YNFKEQ. DNA for the CDR3: TGTGCCAGCAGCCCCCTGGAGGACCTACTCGAAGAGCAGTTCTTC. Its protein product is CASSPLEDLLEEQFF.

V usage is TRBV7-9 and J usage is TRBJ1-1; D not certain. V lost 0 bases and J 9 bases, leaving 11 bases between the germline ends. The germline CDR1 and CDR2 sequences are SEHNR and FQNEAQ (reference sequence). CDR3 length equals 13 residues. CDR3 sequence: CASSLAEARKAFF. The CDR3 nucleotides are TGTGCCAGCAGCTTAGCGGAGGCCAGGAAAGCTTTCTTT. Complete variable domain (other parts from reference TRBV7-9 and TRBJ1-1): DTGVSQNPRHKITKRGQNVTFRCDPISEHNRLYWYRQTLGQGPEFLTYFQNEAQLEKSRLLSDRFSAERPKGSFSTLEIQRTEQGDSAMYLCASSLAEARKAFFGQGTRLTVV.

V gene TRBV7-2 combines with J gene TRBJ2-1, with 12 bases aligning to TRBD2. CDR1 is SGHTA and CDR2 is FQGNSA in the germline V gene. V gave up 6 bases and J gave up 3 bases; unmatched junction bases: 6. CDR3 size: 16 residues. CDR3 sequence reads: CASSLAGGHSYNEQFF. The CDR3 DNA reads TGTGCCAGCAGTCTAGCGGGGGGGCATAGCTACAATGAGCAGTTCTTC.

The chain employs TRBV7-9 and TRBJ1-5; TRBD1 matches at 8 bases. The CDR3 totals 15 residues. Germline CDR1 reads SEHNR; CDR2 reads FQNEAQ (reference sequence). Unmatched junction bases numbered 5, after V lost 5 bases and J lost 2 bases. This CDR3 is CASSLQTGGNQPQHF. The CDR3 nucleotides read TGTGCCAGCAGCCTACAGACAGGGGGCAATCAGCCCCAGCATTTT.

The rearrangement uses TRBV4-1 and TRBJ2-1, with 9 bases that match TRBD2. Per germline, CDR1 MGHRA and CDR2 YSYEKL. This CDR3 comprises 16 residues. The V segment lost 0 bases and the J segment 5 bases; nucleotides outside the gene matches: 5. The CDR3 here is CASSQDRLAGNNEQFF. The CDR3 region has the DNA TGCGCCAGCAGCCAAGATCGTCTAGCGGGGAACAATGAGCAGTTCTTC.

V is TRBV5-1 and J is TRBJ1-6, with 9 bases matching TRBD1. J was trimmed by 8 bases and V by 0 bases; bases with no gene match: 6. Germline values: CDR1 SGHRS, CDR2 YFSETQ. CDR3 length: 16 amino acids. The CDR3 loop reads CASSLEGTGIDSPLHF. DNA of the CDR3: TGCGCCAGCAGCTTGGAAGGGACAGGGATCGATTCACCCCTCCACTTT.

The chain links TRBV7-9 to TRBJ1-1; D is unresolved. There are 14 residues in the CDR3. The germline CDR1 and CDR2 sequences are SEHNR and FQNEAQ (reference sequence). V lost 2 bases and J 1 base, leaving 8 bases between the germline ends. In DNA, the CDR3 is TGTGCCAGCAGCTTACCGGGGTGGAACACTGAAGCTTTCTTT. This sequence encodes CASSLPGWNTEAFF.

CDR3 sequence reads: CASSLEGGRWEKLFF. As DNA, the CDR3 is TGTGCCAGCAGCTTAGAAGGGGGCCGGTGGGAAAAACTGTTTTTT. The chain employs TRBV7-2 and TRBJ1-4; TRBD1 aligns across 7 bases. Trimming at V came to 1 base and at J to 8 bases, leaving 7 bases not matched to a gene. The CDR3 extends over 15 amino acids. Germline V lookup: CDR1 SGHTA, CDR2 FQGNSA.

Details on this clone: The same CDR3 arises from other DNA sequences in this sample as well. V usage is TRBV9 and J usage is TRBJ2-1; D possibly corresponds to TRBD2 (7 bases). Trimming left V 0 bases short and J 2 bases short, with 9 bases between. There are 15 residues in the CDR3. From germline, CDR1 is SGDLS and CDR2 YYNGEE. CDR3 loop: CASSVGGGAYNEQFF. Here the CDR3 DNA reads TGTGCCAGCAGCGTAGGAGGGGGGGCCTACAATGAGCAGTTCTTC.